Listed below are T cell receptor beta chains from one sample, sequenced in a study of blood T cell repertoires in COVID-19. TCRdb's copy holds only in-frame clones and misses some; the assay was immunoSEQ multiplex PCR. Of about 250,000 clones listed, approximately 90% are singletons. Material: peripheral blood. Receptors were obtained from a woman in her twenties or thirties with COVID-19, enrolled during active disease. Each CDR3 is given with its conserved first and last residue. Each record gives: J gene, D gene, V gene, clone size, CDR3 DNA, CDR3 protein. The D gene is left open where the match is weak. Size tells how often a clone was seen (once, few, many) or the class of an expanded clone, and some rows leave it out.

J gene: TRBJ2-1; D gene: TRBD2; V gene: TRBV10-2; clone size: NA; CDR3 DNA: TGCGCCAGCAGTGACCCAGCGGGGGGGATCAATGAGCAGTTCTTC; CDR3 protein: CASSDPAGGINEQFF
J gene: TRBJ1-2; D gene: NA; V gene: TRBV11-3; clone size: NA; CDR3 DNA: TGTGCCAGCAGCTTAGCAGGGGCCAGCTATGGCTACACCTTC; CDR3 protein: CASSLAGASYGYTF
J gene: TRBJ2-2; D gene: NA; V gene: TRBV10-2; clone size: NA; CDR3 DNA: TGCGCCAGCCACGATCCGACTAGAGCGAACACCGGGGAGCTGTTTTTT; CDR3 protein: CASHDPTRANTGELFF
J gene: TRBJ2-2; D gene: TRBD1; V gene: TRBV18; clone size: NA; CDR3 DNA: TGTGCCAGCTCACCACTCCCCCGAGGACAGGGGAACACCGGGGAGCTGTTTTTT; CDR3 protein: CASSPLPRGQGNTGELFF
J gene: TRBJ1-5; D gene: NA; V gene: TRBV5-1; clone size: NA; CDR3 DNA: TGCGCCAGCAGCTTGGACCACGCAGGGTCACCCCAGCATTTT; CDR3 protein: CASSLDHAGSPQHF
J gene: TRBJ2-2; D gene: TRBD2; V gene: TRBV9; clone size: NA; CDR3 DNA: TGTGCCAGCAGCGGCAGGAGAGGGGGACTAGTCGACACCGGGGAGCTGTTTTTT; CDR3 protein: CASSGRRGGLVDTGELFF
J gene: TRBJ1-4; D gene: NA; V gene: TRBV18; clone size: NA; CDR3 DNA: TGTGCCAGCTCCACCAACGGGGGGGATGAAAAACTGTTTTTT; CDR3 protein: CASSTNGGDEKLFF
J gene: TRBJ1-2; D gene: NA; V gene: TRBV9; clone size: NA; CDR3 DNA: TGTGCCAGCAGCGCGGCAGGTGATGGATCTGGCTACACCTTC; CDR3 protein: CASSAAGDGSGYTF
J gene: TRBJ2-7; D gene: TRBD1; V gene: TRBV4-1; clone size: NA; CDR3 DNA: TGCGCCAGCAGCCTCTCCGGGACAGGAGTCGCCGAGCAGTACTTC; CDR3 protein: CASSLSGTGVAEQYF
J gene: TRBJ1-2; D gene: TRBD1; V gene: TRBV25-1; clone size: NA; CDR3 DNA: TGTGCCAGCAGCCCGGGACAGGGGTATGGCTACACCTTC; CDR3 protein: CASSPGQGYGYTF
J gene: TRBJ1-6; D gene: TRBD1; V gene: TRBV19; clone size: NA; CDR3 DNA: TGTGCCAGTAGGATATGGGACAGGGTAAATTCACCCCTCCACTTT; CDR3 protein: CASRIWDRVNSPLHF
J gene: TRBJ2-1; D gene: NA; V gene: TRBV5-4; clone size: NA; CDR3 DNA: TGTGCCAGCAGCCTTAGCGGAGGGAACTACAATGAGCAGTTCTTC; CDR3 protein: CASSLSGGNYNEQFF
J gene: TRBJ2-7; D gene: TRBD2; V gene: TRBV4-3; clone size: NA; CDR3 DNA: TGCGCCAGCAGCCAAGATCGGGTTAGCGGGGAAACAATCTACGAGCAGTACTTC; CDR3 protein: CASSQDRVSGETIYEQYF
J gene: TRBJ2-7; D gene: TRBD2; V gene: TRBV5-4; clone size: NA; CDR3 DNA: TGTGCCAGCAGCAGAACTAGCGGGGGTGGACGGTACGAGCAGTACTTC; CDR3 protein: CASSRTSGGGRYEQYF
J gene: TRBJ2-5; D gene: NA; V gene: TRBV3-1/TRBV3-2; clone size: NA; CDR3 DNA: TGTGCCAGCAGTTCAGGAACTCACCCCCAAGAGACCCAGTACTTC; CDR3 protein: CASSSGTHPQETQYF
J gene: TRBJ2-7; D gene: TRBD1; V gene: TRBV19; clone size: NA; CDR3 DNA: TGTGCCAGTAACTCGGGACAGGGGTCCTACGAGCAGTACTTC; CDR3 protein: CASNSGQGSYEQYF
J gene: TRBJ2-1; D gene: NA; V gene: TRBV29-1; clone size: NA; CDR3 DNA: TGCAGCGTTGAAGTACTAGGCGCCACGGGTGAGCAGTTCTTC; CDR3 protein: CSVEVLGATGEQFF
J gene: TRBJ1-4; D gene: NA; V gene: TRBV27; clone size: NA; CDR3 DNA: TGTGCCAGCAGTTCTAACTCTTTAAATGAAAAACTGTTTTTT; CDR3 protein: CASSSNSLNEKLFF
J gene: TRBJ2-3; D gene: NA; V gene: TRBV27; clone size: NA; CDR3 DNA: TGTGCCAGCAGTCACCCTTCGGGGTCAGATACGCAGTATTTT; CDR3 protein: CASSHPSGSDTQYF
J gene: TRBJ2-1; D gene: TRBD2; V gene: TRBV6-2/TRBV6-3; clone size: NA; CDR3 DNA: TGTGCCAGCAGTAATGGACTAGTTGGATACAATGAGCAGTTCTTC; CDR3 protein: CASSNGLVGYNEQFF
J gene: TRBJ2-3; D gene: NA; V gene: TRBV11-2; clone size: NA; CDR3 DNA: TGTGCCAGCAGCTTAGATTCCAGAAGCACAGATACGCAGTATTTT; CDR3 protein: CASSLDSRSTDTQYF
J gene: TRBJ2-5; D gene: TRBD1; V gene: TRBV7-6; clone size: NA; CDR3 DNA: TGTGCCAGCAGCTTCCCCAGGACAGGGGGCCAAGAGACCCAGTACTTC; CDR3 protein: CASSFPRTGGQETQYF
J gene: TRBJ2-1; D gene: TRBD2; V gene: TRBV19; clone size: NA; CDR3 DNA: TGTGCCAGTAGTATGGGTCGGGGGGGAAGCCTTTCCTTCTACAATGAGCAGTTCTTC; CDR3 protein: CASSMGRGGSLSFYNEQFF
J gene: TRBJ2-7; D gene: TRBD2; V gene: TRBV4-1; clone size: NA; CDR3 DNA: TGCGCCAGCAGCCAGGCGGGGGGGAGCTACGAGCAGTACTTC; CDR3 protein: CASSQAGGSYEQYF
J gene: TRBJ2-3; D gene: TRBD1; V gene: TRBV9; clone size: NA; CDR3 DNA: TGTGCCAGCAGCGTACAGGGGGCGCGAACAGATACGCAGTATTTT; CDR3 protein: CASSVQGARTDTQYF
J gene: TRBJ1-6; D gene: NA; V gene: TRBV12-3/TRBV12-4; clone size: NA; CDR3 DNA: TGTGCCAGCAGATTGACAGCCAATTCACCCCTCCACTTT; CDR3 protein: CASRLTANSPLHF
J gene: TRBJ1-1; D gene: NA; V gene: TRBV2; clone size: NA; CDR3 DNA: TGTGCCAGCATAGTGGGCCCAAACACTGAAGCTTTCTTT; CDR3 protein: CASIVGPNTEAFF
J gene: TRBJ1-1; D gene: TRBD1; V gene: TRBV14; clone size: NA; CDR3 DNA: TGTGCCAGCAGCCAAGATTATGGGACAGGGGAAGCTTTCTTT; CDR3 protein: CASSQDYGTGEAFF
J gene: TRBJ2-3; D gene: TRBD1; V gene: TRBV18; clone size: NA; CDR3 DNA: TGTGCCAGCTCACCAGACAGGGAGACTACAGATACGCAGTATTTT; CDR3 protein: CASSPDRETTDTQYF
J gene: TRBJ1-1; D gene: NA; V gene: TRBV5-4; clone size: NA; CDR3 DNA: TGTGCCAGCAGTAGCGGGGGCATCACTGAAGCTTTCTTT; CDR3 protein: CASSSGGITEAFF
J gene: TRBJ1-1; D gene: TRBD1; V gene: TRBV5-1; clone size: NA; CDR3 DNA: TGCGCCAGCAGCTTCGGGACAGGGGAGAACACTGAAGCTTTCTTT; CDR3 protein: CASSFGTGENTEAFF
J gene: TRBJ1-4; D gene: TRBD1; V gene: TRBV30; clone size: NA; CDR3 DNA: TGTGCCTGGAGTGCGCCCGGGACAGGCGCGAATGAAAAACTGTTTTTT; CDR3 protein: CAWSAPGTGANEKLFF
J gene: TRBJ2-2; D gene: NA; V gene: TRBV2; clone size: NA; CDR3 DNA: TGTGCCAGCAGTGAAAGTCTCATCCGGTTCCTCGCGAACACCGGGGAGCTGTTTTTT; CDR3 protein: CASSESLIRFLANTGELFF
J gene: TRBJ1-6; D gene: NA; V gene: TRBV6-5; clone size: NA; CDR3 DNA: TGTGCCAGCAGTTACTCCGGGGGATATGGTAATTCACCCCTCCACTTT; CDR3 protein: CASSYSGGYGNSPLHF
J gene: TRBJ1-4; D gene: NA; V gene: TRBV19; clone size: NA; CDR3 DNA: TGTGCCAGTAGTTCCCCCCGAAGGAGAGCCGCTAATGAAAAACTGTTTTTT; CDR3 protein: CASSSPRRRAANEKLFF
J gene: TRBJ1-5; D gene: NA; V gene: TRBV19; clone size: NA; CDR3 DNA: TGTGCCAGTAGTATCCGGGAATATAGCAATCAGCCCCAGCATTTT; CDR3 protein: CASSIREYSNQPQHF
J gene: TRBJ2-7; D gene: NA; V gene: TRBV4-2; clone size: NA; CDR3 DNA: TGTGCCAGCAGCCATCCCCCGCGGGGGCGTTACGAGCAGTACTTC; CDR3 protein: CASSHPPRGRYEQYF
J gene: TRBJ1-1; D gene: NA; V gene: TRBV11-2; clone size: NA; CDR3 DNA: TGTGCCAGCAGCTTATTCAGGAACACTGAAGCTTTCTTT; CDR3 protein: CASSLFRNTEAFF
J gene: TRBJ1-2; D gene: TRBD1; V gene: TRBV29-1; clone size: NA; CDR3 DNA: TGCAGCGTCGACAGGGGTTTTGGGGGCTACACCTTC; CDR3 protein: CSVDRGFGGYTF
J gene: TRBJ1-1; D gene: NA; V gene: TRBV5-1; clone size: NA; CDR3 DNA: TGCGCCAGCAGCAATCAGGACACAGCGAACACTGAAGCTTTCTTT; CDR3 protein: CASSNQDTANTEAFF
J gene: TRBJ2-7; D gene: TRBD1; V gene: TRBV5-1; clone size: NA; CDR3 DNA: TGCGCCAGCAGCCTCCGAATGGCAGGGGGCGAACGGTTGTACGAGCAGTACTTC; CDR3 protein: CASSLRMAGGERLYEQYF
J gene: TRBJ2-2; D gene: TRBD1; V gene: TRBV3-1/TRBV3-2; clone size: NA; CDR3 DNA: TGTGCCAGCAGCCAGGTTAGATGGACAGGGGTCGGGGAGCTGTTTTTT; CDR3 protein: CASSQVRWTGVGELFF
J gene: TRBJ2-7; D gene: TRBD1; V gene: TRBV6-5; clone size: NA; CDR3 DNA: TGTGCCAGCAGACGACAGGGGGGTTCCTACGAGCAGTACTTC; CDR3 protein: CASRRQGGSYEQYF
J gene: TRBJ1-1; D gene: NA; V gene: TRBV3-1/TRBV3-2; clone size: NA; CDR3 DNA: TGTGCCAGCAGCTTTCGGACCAGGAGGGTTATCGGCCACACTGAAGCTTTCTTT; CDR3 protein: CASSFRTRRVIGHTEAFF
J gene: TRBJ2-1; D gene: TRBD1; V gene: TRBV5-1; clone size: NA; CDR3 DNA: TGCGCCAGCAGCTTGGTAGGGACAGCCGGCTCCTACAATGAGCAGTTCTTC; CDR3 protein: CASSLVGTAGSYNEQFF
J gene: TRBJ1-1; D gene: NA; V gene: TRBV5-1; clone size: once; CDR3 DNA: TGCGCCAGCAGCGAATACAGGGACGCAATTTACCTAAACACTGAAGCTTTCTTT; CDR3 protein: CASSEYRDAIYLNTEAFF
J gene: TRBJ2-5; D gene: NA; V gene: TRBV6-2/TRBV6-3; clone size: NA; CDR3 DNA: TGTGCCAGCAGTAGGTTCCGGGACACCCCGGAGACCCAGTACTTC; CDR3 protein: CASSRFRDTPETQYF
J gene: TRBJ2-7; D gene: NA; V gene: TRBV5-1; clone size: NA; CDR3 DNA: TGCGCCAGCAGCTTGGACAGGGTATACGAGCAGTACTTC; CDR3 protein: CASSLDRVYEQYF
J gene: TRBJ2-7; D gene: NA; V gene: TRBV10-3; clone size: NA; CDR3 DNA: TGTGCCATCAGTGAGCCTACCGTGGGGAGGCAGTACTTC; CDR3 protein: CAISEPTVGRQYF
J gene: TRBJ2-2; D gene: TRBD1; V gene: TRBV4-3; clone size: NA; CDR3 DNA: TGCGCCAGCAGCCAAATGATTCAGGGGGCAGGTTCCGGGGAGCTGTTTTTT; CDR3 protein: CASSQMIQGAGSGELFF
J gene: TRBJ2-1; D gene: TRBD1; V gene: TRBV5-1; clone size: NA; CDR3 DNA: TGCGCCAGCAGCTACGGGACAGGGAGACACAATGAGCAGTTCTTC; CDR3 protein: CASSYGTGRHNEQFF
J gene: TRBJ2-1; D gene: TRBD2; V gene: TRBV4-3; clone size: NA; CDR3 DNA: TGCGCCAGCAGCCCACTAGCGGGAGGCTACAATGAGCAGTTCTTC; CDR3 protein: CASSPLAGGYNEQFF
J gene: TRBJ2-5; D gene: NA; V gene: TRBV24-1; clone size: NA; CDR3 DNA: TGTGCCACCAGTGAGCCCGGGTCCCCCCAGTACTTC; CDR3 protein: CATSEPGSPQYF
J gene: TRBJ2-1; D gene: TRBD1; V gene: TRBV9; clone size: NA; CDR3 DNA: TGTGCCAGCAGTGGGACGGGACAGAGCTACAATGAGCAGTTCTTC; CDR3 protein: CASSGTGQSYNEQFF